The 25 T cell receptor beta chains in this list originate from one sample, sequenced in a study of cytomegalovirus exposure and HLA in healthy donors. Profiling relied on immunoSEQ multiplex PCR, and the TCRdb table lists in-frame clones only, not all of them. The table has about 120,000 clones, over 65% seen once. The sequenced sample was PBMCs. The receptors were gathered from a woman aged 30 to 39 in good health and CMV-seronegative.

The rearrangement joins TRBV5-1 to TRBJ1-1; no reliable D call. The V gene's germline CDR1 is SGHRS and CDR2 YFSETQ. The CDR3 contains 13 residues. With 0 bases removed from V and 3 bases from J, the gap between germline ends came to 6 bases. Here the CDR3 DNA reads TGCGCCAGCAGCTTGGCCGCGGACACTGAAGCTTTCTTT. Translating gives CASSLAADTEAFF. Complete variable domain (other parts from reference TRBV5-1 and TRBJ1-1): KAGVTQTPRYLIKTRGQQVTLSCSPISGHRSVSWYQQTPGQGLQFLFEYFSETQRNKGNFPGRFSGRQFSNSRSEMNVSTLELGDSALYLCASSLAADTEAFFGQGTRLTVV.

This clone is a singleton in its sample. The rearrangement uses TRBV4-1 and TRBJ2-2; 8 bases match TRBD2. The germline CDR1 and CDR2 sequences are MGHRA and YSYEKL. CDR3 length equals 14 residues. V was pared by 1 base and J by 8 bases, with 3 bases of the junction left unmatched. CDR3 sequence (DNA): TGCGCCAGCAGCCAAGTGGGACTAGTGGGGGAGCTGTTTTTT. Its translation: CASSQVGLVGELFF.

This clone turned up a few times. The DNA for the CDR3 is TGTGCCATCAGTGATGGACAGGAGAACACTGAAGCTTTCTTT. Amino acid sequence: CAISDGQENTEAFF. The chain couples TRBV10-3 to TRBJ1-1; TRBD1 aligns across 7 bases. The CDR3 length is 14 residues. Germline CDR1 ENHRY, CDR2 SYGVKD. V shed 3 bases, J shed 1 base, and the junction held 2 bases outside the gene matches.

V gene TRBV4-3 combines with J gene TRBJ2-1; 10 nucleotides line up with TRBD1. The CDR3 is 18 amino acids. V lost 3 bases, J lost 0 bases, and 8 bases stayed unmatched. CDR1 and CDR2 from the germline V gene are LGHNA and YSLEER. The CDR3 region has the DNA TGCGCCAGCAGCCACCTGCGGGGACAGGGGAGCTCCTACAATGAGCAGTTCTTC. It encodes CASSHLRGQGSSYNEQFF.

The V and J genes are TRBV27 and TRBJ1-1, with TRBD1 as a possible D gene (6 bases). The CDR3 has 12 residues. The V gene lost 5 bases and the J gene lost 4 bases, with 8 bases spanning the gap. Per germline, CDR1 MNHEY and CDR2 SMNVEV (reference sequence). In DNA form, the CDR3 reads TGTGCCAGCAGTACAGGGATCACTGAAGCTTTCTTT. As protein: CASSTGITEAFF.

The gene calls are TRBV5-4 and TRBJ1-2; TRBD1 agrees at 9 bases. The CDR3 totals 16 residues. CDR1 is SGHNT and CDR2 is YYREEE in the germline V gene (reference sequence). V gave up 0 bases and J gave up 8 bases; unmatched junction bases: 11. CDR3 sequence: CASSLDWDRAPEGYTF. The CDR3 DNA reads TGTGCCAGCAGCTTGGACTGGGACAGGGCGCCGGAAGGCTACACCTTC.

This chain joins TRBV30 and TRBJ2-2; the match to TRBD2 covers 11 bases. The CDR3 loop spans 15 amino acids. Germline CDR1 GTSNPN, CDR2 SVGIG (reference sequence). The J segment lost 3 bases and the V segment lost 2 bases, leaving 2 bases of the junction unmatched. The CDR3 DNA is TGTGCCTGGAGTCCGGGACTAGCGGACACCGGGGAGCTGTTTTTT. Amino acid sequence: CAWSPGLADTGELFF. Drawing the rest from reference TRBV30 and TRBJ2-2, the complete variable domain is SQTIHQWPATLVQPVGSPLSLECTVEGTSNPNLYWYRQAAGRGLQLLFYSVGIGQISSEVPQNLSASRPQDRQFILSSKKLLLSDSGFYLCAWSPGLADTGELFFGEGSRLTVL.

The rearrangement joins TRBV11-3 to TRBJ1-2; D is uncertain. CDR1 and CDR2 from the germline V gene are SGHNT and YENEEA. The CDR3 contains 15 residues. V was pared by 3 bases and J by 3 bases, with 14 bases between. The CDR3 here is CASSFRRGQDYGYTF. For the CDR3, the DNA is TGTGCCAGCAGCTTTCGGCGAGGGCAGGACTATGGCTACACCTTC.

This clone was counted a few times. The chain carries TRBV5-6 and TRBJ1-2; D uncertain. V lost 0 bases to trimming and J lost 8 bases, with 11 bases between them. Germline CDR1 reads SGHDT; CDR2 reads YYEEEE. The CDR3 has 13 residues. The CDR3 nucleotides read TGTGCCAGCAGCTTGGGAACTGTTAAGGGCTACACCTTC. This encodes CASSLGTVKGYTF.

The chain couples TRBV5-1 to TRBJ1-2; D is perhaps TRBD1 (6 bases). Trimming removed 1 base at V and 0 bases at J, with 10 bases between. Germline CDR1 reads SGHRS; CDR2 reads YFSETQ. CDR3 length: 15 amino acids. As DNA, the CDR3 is TGCGCCAGCAGCTTGCGGGACACTCCTAACTATGGCTACACCTTC. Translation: CASSLRDTPNYGYTF.

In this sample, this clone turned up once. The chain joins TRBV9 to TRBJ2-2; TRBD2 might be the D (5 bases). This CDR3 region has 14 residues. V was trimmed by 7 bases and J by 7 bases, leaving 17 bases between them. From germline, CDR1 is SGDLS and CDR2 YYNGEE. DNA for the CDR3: TGTGCCAGCTCCCCGGCAGCGGCCAGCGGGGAGCTGTTTTTT. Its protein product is CASSPAAASGELFF. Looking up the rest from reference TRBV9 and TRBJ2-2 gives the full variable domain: DSGVTQTPKHLITATGQRVTLRCSPRSGDLSVYWYQQSLDQGLQFLIQYYNGEERAKGNILERFSAQQFPDLHSELNLSSLELGDSALYFCASSPAAASGELFFGEGSRLTVL.

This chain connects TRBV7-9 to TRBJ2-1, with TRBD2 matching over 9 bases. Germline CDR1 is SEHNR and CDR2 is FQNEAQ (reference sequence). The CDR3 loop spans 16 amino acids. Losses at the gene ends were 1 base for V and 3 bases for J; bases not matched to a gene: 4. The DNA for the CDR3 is TGTGCCAGCAGCTTAGTAGGGACTAGCCACTACAATGAGCAGTTCTTC. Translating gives CASSLVGTSHYNEQFF.

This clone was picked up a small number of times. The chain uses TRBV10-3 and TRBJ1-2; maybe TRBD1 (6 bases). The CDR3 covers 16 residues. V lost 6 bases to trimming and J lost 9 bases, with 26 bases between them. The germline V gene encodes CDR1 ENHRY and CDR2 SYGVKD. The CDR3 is CAIRGSPTGGAISYTF. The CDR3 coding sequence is TGTGCCATCAGGGGGTCCCCGACAGGAGGCGCTATCAGCTACACCTTC.

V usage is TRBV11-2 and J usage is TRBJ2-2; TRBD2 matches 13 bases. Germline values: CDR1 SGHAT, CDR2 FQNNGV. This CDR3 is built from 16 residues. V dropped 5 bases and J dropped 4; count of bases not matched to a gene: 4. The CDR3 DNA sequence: TGTGCCAGCAGCCATACTAGCGGGGGGGGCACCGGGGAGCTGTTTTTT. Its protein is CASSHTSGGGTGELFF.

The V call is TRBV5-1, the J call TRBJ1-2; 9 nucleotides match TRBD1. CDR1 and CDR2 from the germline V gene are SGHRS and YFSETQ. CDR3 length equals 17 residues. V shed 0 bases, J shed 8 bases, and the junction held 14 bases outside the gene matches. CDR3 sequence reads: CASSLGSLGTGTMGYTF. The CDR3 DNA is TGCGCCAGCAGCTTGGGGTCACTGGGGACAGGGACGATGGGCTACACCTTC.

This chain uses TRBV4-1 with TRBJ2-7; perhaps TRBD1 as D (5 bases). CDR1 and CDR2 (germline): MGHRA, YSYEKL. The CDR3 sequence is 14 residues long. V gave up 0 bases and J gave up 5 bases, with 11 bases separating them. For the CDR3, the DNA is TGCGCCAGCAGCCAAGACCAGGGTACCGACGAGCAGTACTTC. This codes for CASSQDQGTDEQYF.

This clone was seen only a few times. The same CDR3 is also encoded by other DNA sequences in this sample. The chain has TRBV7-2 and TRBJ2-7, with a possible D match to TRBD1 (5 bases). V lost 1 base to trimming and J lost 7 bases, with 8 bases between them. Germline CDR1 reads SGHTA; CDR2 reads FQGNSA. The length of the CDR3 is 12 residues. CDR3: CASSLDRREQYF. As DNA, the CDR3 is TGTGCCAGCAGCTTAGACAGGCGGGAGCAGTACTTC.

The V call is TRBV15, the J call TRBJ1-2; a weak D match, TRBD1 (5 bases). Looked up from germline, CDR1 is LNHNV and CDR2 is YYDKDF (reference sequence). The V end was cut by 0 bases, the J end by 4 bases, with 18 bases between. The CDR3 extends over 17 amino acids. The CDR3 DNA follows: TGTGCCACCAGCAGAGATGGGCGGGGCGTCAAGGGCTATGGCTACACCTTC. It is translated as CATSRDGRGVKGYGYTF. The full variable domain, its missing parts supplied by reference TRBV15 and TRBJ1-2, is DAMVIQNPRYQVTQFGKPVTLSCSQTLNHNVMYWYQQKSSQAPKLLFHYYDKDFNNEADTPDNFQSRRPNTSFCFLDIRSPGLGDTAMYLCATSRDGRGVKGYGYTFGSGTRLTVV.

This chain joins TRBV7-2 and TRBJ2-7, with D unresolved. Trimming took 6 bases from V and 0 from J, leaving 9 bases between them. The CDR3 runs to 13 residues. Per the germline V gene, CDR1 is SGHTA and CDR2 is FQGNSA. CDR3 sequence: CASSGRNSYEQYF. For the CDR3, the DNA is TGTGCCAGCAGTGGCAGGAACTCCTACGAGCAGTACTTC.

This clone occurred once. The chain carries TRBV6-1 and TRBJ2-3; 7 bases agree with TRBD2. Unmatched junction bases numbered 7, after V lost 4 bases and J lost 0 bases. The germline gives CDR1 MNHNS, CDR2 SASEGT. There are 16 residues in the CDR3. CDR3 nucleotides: TGTGCCAGCAGTGTAGGCGGGGGAGGAAGCACAGATACGCAGTATTTT. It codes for CASSVGGGGSTDTQYF.

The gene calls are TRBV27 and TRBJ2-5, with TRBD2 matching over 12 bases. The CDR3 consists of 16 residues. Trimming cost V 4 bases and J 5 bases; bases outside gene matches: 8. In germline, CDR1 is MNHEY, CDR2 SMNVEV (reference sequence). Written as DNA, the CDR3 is TGTGCCAGCAGTTCTCGACTAGCGGGGGTGGGGGAGACCCAGTACTTC. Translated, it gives CASSSRLAGVGETQYF.

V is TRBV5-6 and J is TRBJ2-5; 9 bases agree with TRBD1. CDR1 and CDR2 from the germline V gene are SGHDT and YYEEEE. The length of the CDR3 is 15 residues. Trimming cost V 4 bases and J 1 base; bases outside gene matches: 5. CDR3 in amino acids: CASSRRDRVQETQYF. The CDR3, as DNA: TGTGCCAGCAGCCGTAGGGACAGGGTCCAAGAGACCCAGTACTTC.

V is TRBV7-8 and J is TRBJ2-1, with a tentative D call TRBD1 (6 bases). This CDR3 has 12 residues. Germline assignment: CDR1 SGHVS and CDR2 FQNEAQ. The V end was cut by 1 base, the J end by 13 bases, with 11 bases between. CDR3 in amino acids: CASSLGEGQQFF. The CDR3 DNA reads TGTGCCAGCAGCTTAGGAGAGGGACAACAGTTCTTC.

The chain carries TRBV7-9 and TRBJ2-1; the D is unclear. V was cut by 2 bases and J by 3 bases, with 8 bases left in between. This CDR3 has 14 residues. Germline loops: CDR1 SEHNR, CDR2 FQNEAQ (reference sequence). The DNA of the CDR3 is TGTGCCAGCAGCTTATGGAGTGGCTACAATGAGCAGTTCTTC. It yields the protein CASSLWSGYNEQFF. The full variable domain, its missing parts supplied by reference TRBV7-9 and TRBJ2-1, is DTGVSQNPRHKITKRGQNVTFRCDPISEHNRLYWYRQTLGQGPEFLTYFQNEAQLEKSRLLSDRFSAERPKGSFSTLEIQRTEQGDSAMYLCASSLWSGYNEQFFGPGTRLTVL.

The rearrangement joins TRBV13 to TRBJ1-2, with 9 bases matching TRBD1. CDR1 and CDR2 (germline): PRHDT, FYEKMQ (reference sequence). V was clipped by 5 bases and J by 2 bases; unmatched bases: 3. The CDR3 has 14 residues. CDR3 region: CASSDRGSNYGYTF. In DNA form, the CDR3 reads TGTGCCAGCAGCGACAGGGGGTCAAACTATGGCTACACCTTC.